Detailed here is one T cell receptor (beta chain). V was pared by 0 bases and J by 2 bases, with 12 bases between. Germline V lookup: CDR1 LGHNT, CDR2 FRNRAP. The CDR3 sequence is 16 residues long. This entry is derived from a study of technical replicates of blood from a handful of donors. Generated by immunoSEQ multiplex PCR, the TCRdb table keeps only in-frame clones and is missing some. The table lists about 100,000 clones, around 95% of them singletons, with around 0.24% in the top ten. This chain links TRBV12-5 with TRBJ2-3, with a possible D match to TRBD1 (5 bases). Material for sequencing was T cells isolated from PBMCs. The receptor was derived from a human donor in good health. CDR3 amino acids: CASGLVLRVATDTQYF. The CDR3 coding sequence is TGTGCTAGTGGTTTGGTACTCAGGGTAGCCACAGATACGCAGTATTTT.